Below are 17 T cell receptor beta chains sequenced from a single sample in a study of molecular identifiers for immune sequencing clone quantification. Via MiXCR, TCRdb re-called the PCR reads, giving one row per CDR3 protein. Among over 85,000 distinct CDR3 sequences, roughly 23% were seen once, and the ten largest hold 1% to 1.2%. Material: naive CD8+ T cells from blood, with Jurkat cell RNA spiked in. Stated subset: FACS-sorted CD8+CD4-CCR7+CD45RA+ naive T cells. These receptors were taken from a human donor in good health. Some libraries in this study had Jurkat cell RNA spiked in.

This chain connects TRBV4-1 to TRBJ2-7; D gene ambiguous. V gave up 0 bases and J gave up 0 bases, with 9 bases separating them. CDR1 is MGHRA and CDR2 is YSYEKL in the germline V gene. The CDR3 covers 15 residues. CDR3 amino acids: CASSQERPSSYEQYF. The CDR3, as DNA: TGCGCCAGCAGCCAAGAACGTCCTAGCTCCTACGAGCAGTACTTC.

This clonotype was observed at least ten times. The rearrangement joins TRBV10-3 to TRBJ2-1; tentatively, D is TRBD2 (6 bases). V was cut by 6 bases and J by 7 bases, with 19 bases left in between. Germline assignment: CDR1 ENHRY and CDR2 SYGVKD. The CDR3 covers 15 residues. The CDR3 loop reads CAIRGGRAVGNEQFF. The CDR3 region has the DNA TGTGCCATCAGGGGGGGTAGAGCGGTCGGGAATGAGCAGTTCTTC.

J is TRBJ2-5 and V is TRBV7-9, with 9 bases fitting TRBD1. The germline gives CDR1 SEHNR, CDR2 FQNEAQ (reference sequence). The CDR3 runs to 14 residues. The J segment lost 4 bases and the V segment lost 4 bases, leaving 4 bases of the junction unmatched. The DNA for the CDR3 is TGTGCCAGCAGCTACCGGGACAGGGCAGAGACCCAGTACTTC. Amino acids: CASSYRDRAETQYF.

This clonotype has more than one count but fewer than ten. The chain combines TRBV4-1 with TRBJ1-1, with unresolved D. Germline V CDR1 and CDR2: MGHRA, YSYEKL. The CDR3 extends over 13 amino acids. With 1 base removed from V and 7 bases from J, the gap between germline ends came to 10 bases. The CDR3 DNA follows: TGCGCCAGCAGCCAAGCCCGGGGAATTGAAGCTTTCTTT. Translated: CASSQARGIEAFF.

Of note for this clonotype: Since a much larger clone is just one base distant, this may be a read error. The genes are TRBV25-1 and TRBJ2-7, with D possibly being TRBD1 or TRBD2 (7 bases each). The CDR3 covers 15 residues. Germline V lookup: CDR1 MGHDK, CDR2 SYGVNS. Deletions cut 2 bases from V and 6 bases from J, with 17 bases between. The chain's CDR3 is CASSEITGEGSEQYF. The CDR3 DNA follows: TGTGCCAGCAGTGAAATAACAGGGGAGGGCTCCGAGCAGTACTTC.

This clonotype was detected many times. CDR3 coding DNA: TGTGCCAGCAGCAGACCGGGACTAGCCCACGAGCAGTACTTC. This codes for CASSRPGLAHEQYF. The gene calls are TRBV7-9 and TRBJ2-7; 9 bases agree with TRBD2. V shed 5 bases and J 5 bases; nucleotides not matched to a gene: 7. This CDR3 has 14 amino acids. Germline values: CDR1 SEHNR, CDR2 FQNEAQ (reference sequence).

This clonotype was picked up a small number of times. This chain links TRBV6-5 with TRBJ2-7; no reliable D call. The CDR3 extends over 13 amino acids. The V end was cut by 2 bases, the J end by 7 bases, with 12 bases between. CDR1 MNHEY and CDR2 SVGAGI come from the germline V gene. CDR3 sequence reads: CASSYAAPGEQYF. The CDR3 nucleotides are TGTGCCAGCAGTTACGCAGCCCCGGGTGAGCAGTACTTC.

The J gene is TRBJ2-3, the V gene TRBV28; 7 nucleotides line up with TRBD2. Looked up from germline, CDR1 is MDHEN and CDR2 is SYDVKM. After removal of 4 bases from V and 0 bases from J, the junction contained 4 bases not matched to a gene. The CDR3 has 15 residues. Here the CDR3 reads CASSYLAASTDTQYF. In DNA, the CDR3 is TGTGCCAGCAGTTATCTAGCGGCTAGCACAGATACGCAGTATTTT.

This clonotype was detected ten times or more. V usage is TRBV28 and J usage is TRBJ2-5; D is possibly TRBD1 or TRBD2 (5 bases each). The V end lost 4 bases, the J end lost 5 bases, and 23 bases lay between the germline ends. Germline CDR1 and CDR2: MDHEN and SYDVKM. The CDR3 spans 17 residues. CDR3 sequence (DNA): TGTGCCAGCAGTTCCCTCGAACGGGGCCTAGATATTGAGACCCAGTACTTC. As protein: CASSSLERGLDIETQYF.

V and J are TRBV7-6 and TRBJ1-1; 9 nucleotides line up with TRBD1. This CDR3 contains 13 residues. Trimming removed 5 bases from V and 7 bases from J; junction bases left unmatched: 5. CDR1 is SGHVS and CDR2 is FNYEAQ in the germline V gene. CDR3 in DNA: TGTGCCAGCAGCATGGACAGGGGAGATGAAGCTTTCTTT. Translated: CASSMDRGDEAFF.

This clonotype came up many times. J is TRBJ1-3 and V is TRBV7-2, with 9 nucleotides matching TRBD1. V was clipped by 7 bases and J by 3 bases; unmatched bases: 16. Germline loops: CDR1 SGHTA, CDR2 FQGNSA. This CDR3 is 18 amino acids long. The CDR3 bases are TGTGCCAGCACCCCTCTCGGGACAGGGATAGGTCGTGGAAACACCATATATTTT. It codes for CASTPLGTGIGRGNTIYF.

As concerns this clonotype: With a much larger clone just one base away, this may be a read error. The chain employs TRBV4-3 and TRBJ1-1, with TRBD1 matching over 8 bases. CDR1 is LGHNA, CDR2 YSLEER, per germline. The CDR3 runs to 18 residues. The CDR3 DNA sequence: TGCACCAGCAGCCGATCCTCGACAGGGGAGGAGAAGGTCACTGAAGCTTTCTTT. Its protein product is CTSSRSSTGEEKVTEAFF.

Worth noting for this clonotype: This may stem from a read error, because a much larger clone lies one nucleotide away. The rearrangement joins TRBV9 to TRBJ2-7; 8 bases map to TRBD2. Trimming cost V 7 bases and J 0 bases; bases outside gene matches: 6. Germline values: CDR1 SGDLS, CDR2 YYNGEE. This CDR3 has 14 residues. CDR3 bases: TGTGCCAGCGGCGGCGGGGGGAGCTCCTACGAGCAGTACTTC. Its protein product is CASGGGGSSYEQYF.

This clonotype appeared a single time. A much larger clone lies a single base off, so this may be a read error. CDR3 residues: CARSSSKNIQYF. CDR3 nucleotides: TGTGCCCGGAGTTCCTCCAAAAACATTCAGTACTTC. The rearrangement links TRBV30 to TRBJ2-4; D is uncertain. Germline CDR1 reads GTSNPN; CDR2 reads SVGIG (reference sequence). This CDR3 has 12 residues. Full variable domain (outside the CDR3, taken from reference TRBV30 and TRBJ2-4): SQTIHQWPATLVQPVGSPLSLECTVEGTSNPNLYWYRQAAGRGLQLLFYSVGIGQISSEVPQNLSASRPQDRQFILSSKKLLLSDSGFYLCARSSSKNIQYFGAGTRLSVL.

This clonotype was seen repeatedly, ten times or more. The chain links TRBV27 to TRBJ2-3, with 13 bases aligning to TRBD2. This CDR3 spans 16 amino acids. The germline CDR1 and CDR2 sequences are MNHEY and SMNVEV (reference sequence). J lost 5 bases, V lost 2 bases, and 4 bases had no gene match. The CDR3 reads CASSLLLAGGVDTQYF. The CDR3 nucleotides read TGTGCCAGCAGTTTACTACTAGCGGGGGGGGTAGATACGCAGTATTTT.

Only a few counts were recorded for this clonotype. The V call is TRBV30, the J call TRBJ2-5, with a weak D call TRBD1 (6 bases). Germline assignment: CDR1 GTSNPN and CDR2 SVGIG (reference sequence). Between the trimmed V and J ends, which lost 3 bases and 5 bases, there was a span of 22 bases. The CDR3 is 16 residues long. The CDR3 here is CAWSVQQGPAKETQYF. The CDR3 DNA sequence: TGTGCCTGGAGCGTACAACAGGGACCAGCAAAGGAGACCCAGTACTTC.

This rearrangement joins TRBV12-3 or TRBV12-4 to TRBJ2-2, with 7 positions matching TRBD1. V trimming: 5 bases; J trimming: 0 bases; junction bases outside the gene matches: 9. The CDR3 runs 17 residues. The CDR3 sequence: CASSGAGTVTNTGELFF. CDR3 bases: TGTGCCAGCAGTGGGGCCGGGACAGTCACGAACACCGGGGAGCTGTTTTTT.